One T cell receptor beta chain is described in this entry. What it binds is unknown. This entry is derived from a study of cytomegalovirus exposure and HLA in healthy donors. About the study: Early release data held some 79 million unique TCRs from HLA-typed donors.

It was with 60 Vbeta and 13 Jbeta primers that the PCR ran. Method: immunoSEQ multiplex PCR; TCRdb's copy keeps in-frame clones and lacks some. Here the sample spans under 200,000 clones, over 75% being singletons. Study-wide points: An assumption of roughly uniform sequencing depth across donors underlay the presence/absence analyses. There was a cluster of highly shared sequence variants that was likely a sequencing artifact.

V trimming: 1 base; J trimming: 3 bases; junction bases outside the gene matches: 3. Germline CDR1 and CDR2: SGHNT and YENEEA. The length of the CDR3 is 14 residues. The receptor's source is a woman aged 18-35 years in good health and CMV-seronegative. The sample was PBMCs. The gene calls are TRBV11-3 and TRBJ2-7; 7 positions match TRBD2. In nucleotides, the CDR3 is TGTGCCAGCAGCTTAGGCGGGAGAGACTACGAGCAGTACTTC. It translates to CASSLGGRDYEQYF.